The rows below give T cell receptor beta chains drawn from one sample of a study of T cells in Graves' hyperthyroidism and ophthalmopathy. Using its own MiXCR run on the multiplex PCR reads, TCRdb lists one record per CDR3 protein. The table lists under 400,000 distinct CDR3 sequences, 15% to 20% of them singletons, with under 55% in the top ten. Sequencing was carried out using blood. All receptors derive from a woman between 50 and 59 years old with Graves' hyperthyroidism. Both conserved end residues are part of each CDR3. A D gene is named only where the DNA matches it firmly. Expanded clones are given a class, and other clones once, few, many or no size at all.

d_call j_call v_call clone_size cdr3_aa cdr3_nt
TRBD2 TRBJ2-1 TRBV10-3 few CAISELKAGSRKFF TGTGCCATCAGCGAGCTAAAAGCGGGATCCAGGAAGTTCTTC
. TRBJ1-4 TRBV28 . CAVLQGTNEKLFF TGTGCCGTTCTACAGGGAACTAATGAAAAACTGTTTTTT
. TRBJ2-7 TRBV10-2 many CASSAQGAYEQYF TGCGCCAGCAGTGCCCAGGGAGCCTACGAGCAGTACTTC
. TRBJ2-6 TRBV6-6 few CASSYSLPDSGANVLTF TGTGCCAGCAGTTACTCTCTCCCTGACTCTGGGGCCAACGTCCTGACTTTC
TRBD1 TRBJ1-1 TRBV20-1 many CSAISRDREDTEAFF TGCAGTGCTATCTCCCGGGACAGGGAGGACACTGAAGCTTTCTTT
TRBD1 TRBJ2-1 TRBV30 many CAWSVQGDNEQFF TGTGCCTGGAGTGTCCAGGGGGACAATGAGCAGTTCTTC
TRBD2 TRBJ2-3 TRBV9 . CASSVEKLAGYTDTQYF TGTGCCAGCAGCGTAGAAAAACTAGCGGGGTACACAGATACGCAGTATTTT
TRBD1 TRBJ2-7 TRBV20-1 . CSARPEVGGHEQYF TGCAGTGCTAGGCCCGAGGTAGGGGGCCACGAGCAGTACTTC
TRBD1 TRBJ1-5 TRBV6-1 many CASSEATGAGQPQHF TGTGCCAGCAGTGAAGCCACAGGGGCGGGCCAGCCCCAGCATTTT
. TRBJ2-5 TRBV7-2 few CASSLARHFQETQYF TGTGCCAGCAGCTTAGCGAGACACTTCCAAGAGACCCAGTACTTC
. TRBJ2-5 TRBV19 . CATSALSGTGETQYF TGTGCCACCAGCGCATTGTCGGGGACTGGAGAGACCCAGTACTTC
TRBD1 TRBJ1-5 TRBV19 . CASALGTGYQPQHF TGTGCCAGTGCACTGGGGACAGGGTACCAGCCCCAGCATTTT
. TRBJ2-5 TRBV7-9 few CASSQPTLGQETQYF TGTGCCAGCAGCCAGCCGACTTTGGGCCAAGAGACCCAGTACTTC
. TRBJ1-1 TRBV12-3/TRBV12-4 . CASSMGPGNTEAFF TGTGCCAGCAGTATGGGACCGGGGAACACTGAAGCTTTCTTT
TRBD1 TRBJ2-1 TRBV7-9 . CASSQGQFEGDEQFF TGTGCCAGCAGCCAGGGACAGTTCGAGGGGGATGAGCAGTTCTTC
TRBD2 TRBJ2-7 TRBV6-5 . CASSSNLLAGGYEQYF TGTGCCAGCAGTTCGAACTTACTAGCGGGAGGCTACGAGCAGTACTTC
. TRBJ2-3 TRBV6-6 many CASSYSRERADTQYF TGTGCCAGCAGTTACTCCCGGGAACGCGCTGATACGCAGTATTTT
TRBD1 TRBJ1-1 TRBV9 few CASSVGDRAEAFF TGTGCCAGCAGCGTAGGGGACAGGGCTGAAGCTTTCTTT
. TRBJ2-2 TRBV4-2 . CASTLRSTSTNTGELFF TGTGCCAGCACCCTAAGAAGCACTAGCACGAACACCGGGGAGCTGTTTTTT
. TRBJ2-5 TRBV11-2 many CASSPGLASPRPNQETQYF TGTGCCAGCAGCCCAGGGTTGGCTTCCCCTCGTCCAAACCAAGAGACCCAGTACTTC
. TRBJ2-1 TRBV24-1 many CATSDLRDGYNEQFF TGTGCCACCAGTGATTTGCGGGACGGATACAATGAGCAGTTCTTC
TRBD2 TRBJ2-5 TRBV5-1 . CASRASGGREETQYF TGCGCCAGCAGGGCCTCGGGGGGACGGGAAGAGACCCAGTACTTC
. TRBJ2-5 TRBV5-1 many CASSWGEAGETQYF TGCGCCAGCAGCTGGGGGGAGGCCGGAGAGACCCAGTACTTC
. TRBJ2-3 TRBV3-1 . CASSQAGAGDTQYF TGTGCCAGCAGCCAAGCGGGGGCGGGAGATACGCAGTATTTT
TRBD2 TRBJ2-5 TRBV20-1 few CSATHSWLPRGEKETQYF TGCAGTGCTACCCACTCTTGGTTGCCTCGGGGGGAAAAAGAGACCCAGTACTTC
TRBD2 TRBJ2-1 TRBV20-1 . CSASKYGSGGKDEQFF TGCAGTGCCAGTAAATATGGCAGCGGGGGAAAGGATGAGCAGTTCTTC
. TRBJ1-5 TRBV2 few CASSGRVSNQPQHF TGTGCCAGCAGTGGACGGGTTAGCAATCAGCCCCAGCATTTT
. TRBJ1-4 TRBV12-3/TRBV12-4 many CASSFGANEKLFF TGTGCCAGCAGTTTCGGGGCGAATGAAAAACTGTTTTTT
TRBD1 TRBJ1-1 TRBV20-1 many CSALGQESNTEAFF TGCAGTGCTTTAGGACAGGAGAGCAACACTGAAGCTTTCTTT
. TRBJ2-1 TRBV12-3/TRBV12-4 many CASGRRNEQFF TGTGCCAGCGGGCGAAGGAATGAGCAGTTCTTC
. TRBJ2-3 TRBV11-2 many CASVDGGTDTQYF TGTGCCAGCGTGGATGGGGGGACAGATACGCAGTATTTT
TRBD2 TRBJ2-3 TRBV11-2 few CASSLRASGSTDTQYF TGTGCCAGCAGCTTAAGGGCTAGCGGGAGCACAGATACGCAGTATTTT
. TRBJ2-1 TRBV20-1 many CSASPWGSHNEQFF TGCAGTGCGAGTCCCTGGGGGAGTCACAATGAGCAGTTCTTC